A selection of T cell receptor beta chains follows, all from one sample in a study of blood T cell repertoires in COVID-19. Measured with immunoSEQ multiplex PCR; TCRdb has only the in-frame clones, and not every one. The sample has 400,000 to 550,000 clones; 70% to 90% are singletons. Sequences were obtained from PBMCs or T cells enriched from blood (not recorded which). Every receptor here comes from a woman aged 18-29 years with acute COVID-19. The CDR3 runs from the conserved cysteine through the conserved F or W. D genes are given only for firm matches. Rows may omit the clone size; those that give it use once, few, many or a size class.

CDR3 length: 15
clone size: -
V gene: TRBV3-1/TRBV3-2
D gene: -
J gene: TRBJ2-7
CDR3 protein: CASSQDLGGWNEQYF
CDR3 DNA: TGTGCCAGCAGCCAAGACCTGGGGGGATGGAACGAGCAGTACTTC

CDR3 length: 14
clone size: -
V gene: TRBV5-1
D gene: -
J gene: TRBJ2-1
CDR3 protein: CASSLDGLIPEQFF
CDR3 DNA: TGCGCCAGCAGCTTGGATGGACTCATTCCTGAGCAGTTCTTC

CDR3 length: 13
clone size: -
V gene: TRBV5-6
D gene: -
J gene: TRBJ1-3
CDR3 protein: CASSIVVANTIYF
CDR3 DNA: TGTGCCAGCAGCATTGTCGTTGCGAACACCATATATTTT

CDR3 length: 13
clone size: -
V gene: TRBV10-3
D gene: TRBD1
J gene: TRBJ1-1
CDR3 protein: CATAGTGYIEAFF
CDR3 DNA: TGTGCCACTGCCGGGACAGGTTATATTGAAGCTTTCTTT

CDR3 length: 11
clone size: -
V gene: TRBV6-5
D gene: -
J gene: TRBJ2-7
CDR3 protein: CASKSVLEQYF
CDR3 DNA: TGTGCCAGCAAATCCGTCTTAGAGCAGTACTTC

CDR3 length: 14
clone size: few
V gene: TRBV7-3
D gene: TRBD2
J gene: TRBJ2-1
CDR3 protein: CASSHAGGSREQFF
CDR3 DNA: TGTGCCAGCAGCCACGCCGGGGGGTCGCGGGAGCAGTTCTTC

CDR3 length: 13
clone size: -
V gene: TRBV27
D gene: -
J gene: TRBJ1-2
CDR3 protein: CASGSGAADGYTF
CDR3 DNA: TGTGCCAGCGGTTCTGGGGCCGCCGATGGCTACACCTTC

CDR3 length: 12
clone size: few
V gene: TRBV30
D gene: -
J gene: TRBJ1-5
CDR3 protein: CAWSIGGQPQHF
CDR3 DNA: TGTGCCTGGAGTATCGGGGGGCAGCCCCAGCATTTT

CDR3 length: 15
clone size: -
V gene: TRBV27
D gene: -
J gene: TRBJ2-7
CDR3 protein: CASSLASTLAYEQYF
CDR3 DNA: TGTGCCAGCAGTTTAGCCTCGACGCTAGCCTACGAGCAGTACTTC

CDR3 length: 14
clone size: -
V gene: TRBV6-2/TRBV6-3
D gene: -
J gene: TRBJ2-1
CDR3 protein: CASSYRDSYNEQFF
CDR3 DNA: TGTGCCAGCAGTTACCGCGACAGTTACAATGAGCAGTTCTTC

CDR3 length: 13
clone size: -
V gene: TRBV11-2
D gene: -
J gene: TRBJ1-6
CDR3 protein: CASSLAGYSPLHF
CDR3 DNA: TGTGCCAGCAGCTTAGCAGGTTATTCACCCCTCCACTTT

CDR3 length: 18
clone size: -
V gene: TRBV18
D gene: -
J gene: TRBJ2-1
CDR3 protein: CASRPPGSGGITYNEQFF
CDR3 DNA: TGTGCCAGCAGACCCCCGGGGAGCGGAGGAATAACCTACAATGAGCAGTTCTTC

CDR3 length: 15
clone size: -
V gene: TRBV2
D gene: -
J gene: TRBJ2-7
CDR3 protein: CASTQGGGPYYEQYF
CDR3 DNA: TGTGCCAGCACCCAGGGCGGGGGCCCTTACTACGAGCAGTACTTC

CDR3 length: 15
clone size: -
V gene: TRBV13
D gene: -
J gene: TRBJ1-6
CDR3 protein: CASTLESSYNSPLHF
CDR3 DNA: TGTGCCAGCACCCTTGAGAGCTCCTATAATTCACCCCTCCACTTT

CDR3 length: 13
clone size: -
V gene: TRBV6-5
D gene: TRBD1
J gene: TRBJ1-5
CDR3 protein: CASRQGANQPQHF
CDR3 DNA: TGTGCCAGCAGGCAGGGGGCTAATCAGCCCCAGCATTTT

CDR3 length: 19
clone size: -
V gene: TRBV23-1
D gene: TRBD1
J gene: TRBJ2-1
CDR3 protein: CASSQSDRVSASSYNEQFF
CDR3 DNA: TGCGCCAGCAGTCAATCGGACAGGGTGAGCGCTAGCTCCTACAATGAGCAGTTCTTC

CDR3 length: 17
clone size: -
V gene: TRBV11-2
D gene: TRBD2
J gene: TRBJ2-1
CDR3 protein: CASSLRLAQSSYNEQFF
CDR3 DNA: TGTGCCAGCAGCTTAAGACTAGCGCAAAGCTCCTACAATGAGCAGTTCTTC

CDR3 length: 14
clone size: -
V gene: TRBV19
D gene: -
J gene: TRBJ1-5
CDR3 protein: CASSGSRRDQPQHF
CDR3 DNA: TGTGCCAGTAGTGGATCCCGGAGGGATCAGCCCCAGCATTTT

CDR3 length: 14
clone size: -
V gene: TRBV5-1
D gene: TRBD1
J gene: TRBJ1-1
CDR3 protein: CASSVGTGNYEAFF
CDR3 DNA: TGCGCCAGCAGCGTCGGGACAGGTAATTATGAAGCTTTCTTT

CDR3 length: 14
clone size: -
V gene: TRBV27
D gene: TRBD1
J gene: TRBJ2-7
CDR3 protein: CASQFGQDSYEQYF
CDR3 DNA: TGTGCCAGCCAATTCGGACAGGACTCCTACGAGCAGTACTTC

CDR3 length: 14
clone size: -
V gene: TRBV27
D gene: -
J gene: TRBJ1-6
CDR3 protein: CASSFQGRSSPLHF
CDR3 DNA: TGTGCCAGCAGTTTTCAGGGGCGGAGTTCACCCCTCCACTTT

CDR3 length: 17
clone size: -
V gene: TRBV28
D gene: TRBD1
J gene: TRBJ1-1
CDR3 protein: CASSLNRARQGAPEAFF
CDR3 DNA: TGTGCCAGCAGTTTAAATAGGGCTCGACAGGGGGCACCTGAAGCTTTCTTT

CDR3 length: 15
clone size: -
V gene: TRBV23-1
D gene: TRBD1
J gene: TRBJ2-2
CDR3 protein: CAGQRDRGCGGELFF
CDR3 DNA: TGCGCCGGACAACGGGACAGGGGGTGTGGCGGGGAGCTGTTTTTT

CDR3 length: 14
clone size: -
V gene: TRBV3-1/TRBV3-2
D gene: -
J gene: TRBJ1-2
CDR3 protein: CASSQVRGRSGYTF
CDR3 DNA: TGTGCCAGCAGCCAAGTTAGGGGCCGGAGCGGCTACACCTTC

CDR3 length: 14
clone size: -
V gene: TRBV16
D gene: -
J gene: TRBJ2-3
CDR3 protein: CASSPPPGGNTQYF
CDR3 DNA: TGTGCCAGCAGCCCCCCTCCCGGGGGAAATACGCAGTATTTT

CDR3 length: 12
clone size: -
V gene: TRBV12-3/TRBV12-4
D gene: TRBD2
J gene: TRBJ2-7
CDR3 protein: CASSGPTYEQYF
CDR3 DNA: TGTGCCTCTAGCGGGCCGACCTACGAGCAGTACTTC

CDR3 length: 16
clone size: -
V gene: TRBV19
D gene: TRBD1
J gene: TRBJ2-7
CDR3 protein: CASSPGTGISPYEQYF
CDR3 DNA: TGTGCCAGTAGTCCCGGGACAGGAATATCTCCCTACGAGCAGTACTTC

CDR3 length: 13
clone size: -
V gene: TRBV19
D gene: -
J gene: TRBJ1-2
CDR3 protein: CASSMSLNYGYTF
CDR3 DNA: TGTGCCAGTAGTATGAGCCTAAACTATGGCTACACCTTC

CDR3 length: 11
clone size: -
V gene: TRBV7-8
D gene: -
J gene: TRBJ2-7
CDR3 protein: CASSPSYEQYF
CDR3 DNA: TGTGCCAGCAGCCCATCCTACGAGCAGTACTTC

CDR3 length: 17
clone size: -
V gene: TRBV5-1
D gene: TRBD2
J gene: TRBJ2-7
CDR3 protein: CASSSRLALNITYEQYF
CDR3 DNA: TGCGCCAGCAGCTCCCGACTAGCGCTGAATATCACCTACGAGCAGTACTTC

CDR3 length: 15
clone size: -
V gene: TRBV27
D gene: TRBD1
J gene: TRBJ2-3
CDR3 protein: CASSSPGQGTDTQYF
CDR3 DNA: TGTGCCAGCAGTTCACCGGGACAGGGCACAGATACGCAGTATTTT